The next 15 T cell receptor beta chains were all read from a single sample in a study of T cell responses to AZD1222 COVID-19 vaccine. Generated by immunoSEQ multiplex PCR, the TCRdb table keeps only in-frame clones and is missing some. The top ten hold around 6% of the sample, which has under 150,000 clones, approximately 89% seen once. Material: peripheral blood, obtained 28 days after the second AZD1222 dose. The receptors stem from an adult who received the AZD1222 COVID-19 vaccine.

The rearrangement joins TRBV6-1 to TRBJ1-4; D uncertain. CDR1 and CDR2 (germline): MNHNS, SASEGT. The CDR3 extends over 13 amino acids. The V gene lost 3 bases and the J gene lost 10 bases, with 12 bases spanning the gap. This CDR3 is CASSEQAPRKLFF. In nucleotides, the CDR3 is TGTGCCAGCAGTGAGCAGGCTCCGCGAAAACTGTTTTTT.

The chain carries TRBV4-2 and TRBJ1-6, with D maybe TRBD1 (6 bases). The germline V and J ends were trimmed by 0 bases and 9 bases, with 12 bases remaining between them. Germline CDR1 reads LGHNA; CDR2 reads YNFKEQ. CDR3 size: 15 residues. The chain's CDR3 is CASSQDLGGGSPLHF. The CDR3 DNA sequence: TGTGCCAGCAGCCAAGATTTGGGGGGCGGTTCACCCCTCCACTTT.

V usage is TRBV20-1 and J usage is TRBJ2-7; D not certain. V was cut by 3 bases and J by 3 bases, with 12 bases left in between. The germline CDR1 and CDR2 sequences are DFQATT and SNEGSKA (reference sequence). The CDR3 runs 13 residues. CDR3 sequence (DNA): TGCAGTGCTAGTCCCCCAGGTATCTACGAGCAGTACTTC. Translated: CSASPPGIYEQYF.

This chain joins TRBV7-2 and TRBJ1-1; the match to TRBD1 covers 7 bases. From germline, CDR1 is SGHTA and CDR2 FQGNSA. V dropped 0 bases and J dropped 4; count of bases not matched to a gene: 2. The CDR3 sequence is 14 residues long. The CDR3 loop is CASSLAGGITEAFF. The CDR3 DNA follows: TGTGCCAGCAGCTTAGCAGGGGGCATCACTGAAGCTTTCTTT.

The chain has TRBV10-3 and TRBJ2-3; the match to TRBD2 covers 8 bases. After removal of 10 bases from V and 5 bases from J, the junction contained 14 bases not matched to a gene. CDR3 length: 15 amino acids. Germline V gene data show CDR1 as ENHRY and CDR2 as SYGVKD. The CDR3 DNA follows: TGTGCCACCCTGAGGGGCGGGGGGCCGGTAGATACGCAGTATTTT. It specifies CATLRGGGPVDTQYF.

This rearrangement joins TRBV7-6 to TRBJ2-5, with D perhaps TRBD1 or TRBD2 (5 bases each). This CDR3 has 14 amino acids. Between the trimmed V and J ends, which lost 7 bases and 5 bases, there was a span of 17 bases. Germline lookup yields CDR1 SGHVS and CDR2 FNYEAQ. This chain's CDR3 is CASTPSWGSETQYF. CDR3 sequence (DNA): TGTGCCAGCACCCCCAGCTGGGGGTCGGAGACCCAGTACTTC.

The chain recombines TRBV11-3 with TRBJ2-1; 9 bases are shared with TRBD2. Germline CDR1 reads SGHNT; CDR2 reads YENEEA. There are 14 residues in the CDR3. Trimming at V came to 11 bases and at J to 6 bases, leaving 11 bases not matched to a gene. The CDR3 DNA reads as TGTGCCTCGGCCCTGCGGGGGGGAGGCAATGAGCAGTTCTTC. Translated: CASALRGGGNEQFF.

The J gene is TRBJ1-2, the V gene TRBV18; 7 nucleotides line up with TRBD1. V lost 3 bases and J lost 8; bases outside the gene matches: 18. The germline V gene has CDR1 KGHSH and CDR2 LQKENI. The CDR3 runs 17 residues. The CDR3 region is CASSPSQEGAFGAGYTF. CDR3 DNA sequence: TGTGCCAGCTCACCGAGTCAGGAGGGGGCGTTCGGAGCCGGCTACACCTTC.

In this sample, this clone turned up once. The chain is built from TRBV2 and TRBJ1-4, with unresolved D. With 3 bases removed from V and 4 bases from J, the gap between germline ends came to 9 bases. Germline V lookup: CDR1 SNHLY, CDR2 FYNNEI. CDR3 size: 14 residues. The CDR3 DNA reads TGTGCCAGCAGTGAGCAAAGACTTAATGAAAAACTGTTTTTT. Translating gives CASSEQRLNEKLFF.

This clone occurred once. The DNA of the CDR3 is TGTGCCACCAGTGATATTACAGGGAATCAGCCCCAGCATTTT. Its protein is CATSDITGNQPQHF. This chain links TRBV24-1 with TRBJ1-5; possible D gene TRBD1, 6 bases. The germline CDR1 and CDR2 sequences are KGHDR and SFDVKD. The CDR3 is made up of 14 amino acids. Trimming shortened V by 3 bases and J by 4 bases, and 9 bases separated the two germline ends.

This clone was recorded only once. V and J are TRBV7-8 and TRBJ1-1, with TRBD1 as a possible D gene (5 bases). Germline loops: CDR1 SGHVS, CDR2 FQNEAQ. Trimming pared 3 bases from V and 6 bases from J, leaving 20 bases between. The CDR3 contains 16 residues. CDR3 region: CASSFVPGPGGPEAFF. For the CDR3, the DNA is TGTGCCAGCAGCTTTGTTCCCGGACCGGGGGGACCTGAAGCTTTCTTT.

V usage is TRBV20-1 and J usage is TRBJ1-1, with a tentative D call TRBD1 (6 bases). V lost 3 bases to trimming and J lost 0 bases, with 11 bases between them. There are 14 residues in the CDR3. CDR1 and CDR2 (germline): DFQATT, SNEGSKA (reference sequence). The CDR3: CSASEQGLNTEAFF. The CDR3 coding sequence is TGCAGTGCTAGTGAACAGGGTCTGAACACTGAAGCTTTCTTT.

The chain carries TRBV10-3 and TRBJ2-3; D is unclear. CDR3 length equals 15 residues. Germline V gene sequence: CDR1 ENHRY, CDR2 SYGVKD. With 4 bases removed from V and 0 bases from J, the gap between germline ends came to 11 bases. Written as DNA, the CDR3 is TGTGCCATCAGTGGGAAGGATTCTAGCACAGATACGCAGTATTTT. Its translation is CAISGKDSSTDTQYF.

The chain joins TRBV3-1 (or the pseudogene TRBV3-2) to TRBJ1-2; a possible D gene is TRBD1 (6 bases). V was trimmed by 2 bases and J by 3 bases, leaving 10 bases between them. The germline CDR1 and CDR2 sequences are LGHDT and YNNKEL (reference sequence). The CDR3 runs to 14 residues. The CDR3 sequence is CASSQQGQHYGYTF. As DNA, the CDR3 is TGTGCCAGCAGCCAACAAGGACAGCACTATGGCTACACCTTC.

The J gene is TRBJ1-3, the V gene TRBV4-1; D gene uncertain. The CDR3 spans 16 residues. Looked up from germline, CDR1 is MGHRA and CDR2 is YSYEKL. V lost 1 base and J lost 3, with 13 bases in between. The CDR3 reads CASSQVSGPSGNTIYF. CDR3 bases: TGCGCCAGCAGCCAAGTATCAGGACCGAGTGGAAACACCATATATTTT.